This TCR beta chain originates from a study of T cell clones after liver transplantation. Turning to the study itself: Post-transplant blood was tracked for graft-donor-reactive T cell clones identified in a pre-transplant mixed lymphocyte reaction. As an antigen-independent comparator, third-party-reactive TCRbeta sequences came from pre-transplant mixed lymphocyte reactions.

A remark on this clone: The target antigen is unknown.

Per germline, CDR1 MNHNY and CDR2 SVGAGI (reference sequence). The CDR3 runs to 14 residues. V was shortened by 7 bases and J by 3 bases, with 16 bases between the two germline ends. Clones were sequenced by immunoSEQ multiplex PCR, and TCRdb holds only the in-frame ones, with some missing. Seen here are more than 95,000 clones, approximately 90% observed once, and the top ten hold more than 0.8%. Study observations and caveats: Graft donor-reactive T cells may have migrated into the graft rather than being deleted. These preliminary findings come from unstandardized post-transplant sampling times.

The rearrangement uses TRBV6-6 and TRBJ2-7, with D perhaps TRBD1 (5 bases). This specimen consisted of CD4+ T cells from blood, obtained 12 months after liver transplant. The source is a human patient who received a liver transplant. Some T cells may be the graft donor's. The CDR3 sequence is CASTNRQGNYEQYF. The CDR3 DNA reads as TGTGCCAGCACTAACCGGCAGGGAAACTACGAGCAGTACTTC.